This T cell receptor (beta chain) was recorded in a study of shared clonotypes between healthy human individuals. Comments on this clone: Antigen unknown.

The study, taken as a whole, reports: Sharing across a handful of donors was seen in roughly 5% of naive CD4 clonotypes.

In the authors' workflow: Filtering differed since immunoSEQ provided only junctions, with no quality scores. Profiled with immunoSEQ multiplex PCR; TCRdb holds only in-frame clones, not every one. Clonal size and the V and J genes are those of that table, whereas D and trimming came from the DNA. The sample consists of approximately 2.5 million clones, roughly 92% of them appearing once. The CDR3 covers 17 residues. The rearrangement links TRBV1 to TRBJ2-3; the table's TRBD2 call for D was not verified on the DNA. TRBV1 is a documented pseudogene. The sequenced sample was naive CD4+ T cells sorted from blood. Subset indicated: CD45RA+ positively selected. The receptor was isolated from a man aged 18 to 29 in good health. The CDR3 sequence: CTSSHLAGAASTDTQYF. Here the CDR3 DNA reads TGCACCAGCAGCCATCTAGCGGGGGCAGCTAGCACAGATACGCAGTATTTT.